The present entry profiles one T cell receptor (beta chain) with its context. Antigen specificity is unknown. TCRdb processed the reads anew with MiXCR; each CDR3 protein has one entry. This table has some 150,000 distinct CDR3 sequences, roughly a quarter appearing once. This record comes from a study of T cell repertoires in cytomegalovirus infection. Trimming cost V 1 base and J 4 bases, with 13 bases left between them. This CDR3 is built from 14 residues. The germline V gene has CDR1 DFQATT and CDR2 SNEGSKA (reference sequence). Study observations and caveats: The response measured ex vivo was dominated by TCR beta clonotypes (HLA-C-restricted and CMV-specific). Summed public TCR beta family frequency identified CMV carriers bearing the relevant HLA.

The sample consisted of PBMCs. This clonotype originated in a human donor in good health (CMV status not recorded). Some clones in this sample may be carry-over from other donors' samples. The chain uses TRBV20-1 and TRBJ1-1, with D tentatively TRBD1 (5 bases). CDR3 sequence reads: CSARVGQGSTEAFF. The CDR3 DNA is TGCAGTGCTAGAGTCGGCCAGGGAAGCACTGAAGCTTTCTTT.